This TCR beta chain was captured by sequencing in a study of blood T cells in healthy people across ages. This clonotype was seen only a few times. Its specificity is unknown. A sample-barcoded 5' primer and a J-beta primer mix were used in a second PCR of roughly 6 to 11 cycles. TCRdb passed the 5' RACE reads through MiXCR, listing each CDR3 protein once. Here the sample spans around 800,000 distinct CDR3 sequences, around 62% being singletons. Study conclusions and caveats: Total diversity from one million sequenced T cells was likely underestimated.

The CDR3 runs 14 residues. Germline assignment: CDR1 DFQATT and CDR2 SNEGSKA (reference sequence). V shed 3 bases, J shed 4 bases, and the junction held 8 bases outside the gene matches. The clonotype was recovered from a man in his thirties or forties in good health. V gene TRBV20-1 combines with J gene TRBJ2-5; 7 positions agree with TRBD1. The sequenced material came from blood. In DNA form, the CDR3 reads TGCAGTGCTAGTGAACCGGGACAGTTAGAGACCCAGTACTTC. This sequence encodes CSASEPGQLETQYF.